This is a list of T cell receptor beta chains from one sample in a study of blood T cell repertoires in COVID-19. Clones were sequenced by immunoSEQ multiplex PCR, and TCRdb holds only the in-frame ones, with some missing. The table shows 200,000 to 250,000 clones, with 88% occurring only once. The sequenced sample consisted of PBMCs or T cells enriched from blood (not recorded which). These receptors came from a woman aged 50 to 65 with acute COVID-19. The CDR3 runs from the conserved cysteine through the conserved F or W. A D gene is named only where the DNA matches it firmly. Clone size is not always given. Where it is, it says once, few, many or a class for expanded clones.

V: TRBV5-4
length: 19
J: TRBJ2-1
size: few
D: TRBD2
CDR3: CASSPTGTSGGSSYNEQFF
DNA: TGTGCCAGCAGCCCGACCGGGACTAGCGGGGGGAGCTCCTACAATGAGCAGTTCTTC

V: TRBV11-3
length: 13
J: TRBJ2-7
size: -
D: -
CDR3: CASSLEQGYEQYF
DNA: TGTGCCAGCAGCTTAGAACAGGGCTACGAGCAGTACTTC

V: TRBV19
length: 15
J: TRBJ2-2
size: -
D: TRBD1
CDR3: CASSIDRGHTGELFF
DNA: TGTGCCAGTAGTATCGACAGGGGGCACACCGGGGAGCTGTTTTTT

V: TRBV12-3/TRBV12-4
length: 13
J: TRBJ2-7
size: -
D: -
CDR3: CASSAGQLYEQYF
DNA: TGTGCCAGCAGCGCGGGACAGCTTTACGAGCAGTACTTC

V: TRBV4-2
length: 15
J: TRBJ2-5
size: -
D: TRBD2
CDR3: CASSPLSGAGGTQYF
DNA: TGTGCCAGCAGCCCCCTAAGCGGGGCCGGCGGGACCCAGTACTTC

V: TRBV3-1/TRBV3-2
length: 16
J: TRBJ1-5
size: -
D: TRBD1
CDR3: CASSQHNDRGNQPQHF
DNA: TGTGCCAGCAGCCAACATAACGACAGGGGGAATCAGCCCCAGCATTTT

V: TRBV14
length: 18
J: TRBJ2-7
size: once
D: TRBD1
CDR3: CASSPFPGWDRGPDEQYF
DNA: TGTGCCAGCAGCCCCTTCCCCGGATGGGACAGGGGGCCAGACGAGCAGTACTTC

V: TRBV5-1
length: 14
J: TRBJ2-2
size: -
D: -
CDR3: CASSVLDSSGELFF
DNA: TGCGCCAGCAGCGTACTCGACAGTTCCGGGGAGCTGTTTTTT

V: TRBV2
length: 15
J: TRBJ1-6
size: -
D: TRBD1
CDR3: CASSESGGSNSPLHF
DNA: TGTGCCAGCAGTGAATCAGGGGGTAGTAATTCACCCCTCCACTTT

V: TRBV28
length: 14
J: TRBJ1-2
size: once
D: TRBD1
CDR3: CASSSRQGNYGYTF
DNA: TGTGCCAGCAGTTCTAGACAGGGCAACTATGGCTACACCTTC

V: TRBV9
length: 13
J: TRBJ2-3
size: -
D: -
CDR3: CASSTRVTDTQYF
DNA: TGTGCCAGCAGCACCAGGGTTACAGATACGCAGTATTTT

V: TRBV6-6
length: 15
J: TRBJ2-7
size: once
D: TRBD2
CDR3: CASSYPGLASYEQYF
DNA: TGTGCCAGCAGCTATCCGGGACTAGCGTCCTACGAGCAGTACTTC

V: TRBV5-8
length: 13
J: TRBJ2-7
size: -
D: TRBD1
CDR3: CATRNRGRAEQYF
DNA: TGTGCCACCAGAAACAGGGGGCGCGCCGAGCAGTACTTC

V: TRBV30
length: 13
J: TRBJ2-7
size: -
D: -
CDR3: CAWSSGTHYEQYF
DNA: TGTGCCTGGAGTTCCGGGACTCACTACGAGCAGTACTTC

V: TRBV2
length: 14
J: TRBJ2-1
size: -
D: -
CDR3: CASSESRSFNEQFF
DNA: TGTGCCAGCAGTGAAAGTCGGTCCTTCAATGAGCAGTTCTTC

V: TRBV7-9
length: 14
J: TRBJ2-7
size: -
D: -
CDR3: CASSARSSSYEQYF
DNA: TGTGCCAGCTCCGCGAGGTCCAGCTCCTACGAGCAGTACTTC

V: TRBV27
length: 14
J: TRBJ2-7
size: -
D: -
CDR3: CASSLRSTGYEQYF
DNA: TGTGCCAGCAGTTTACGGAGTACCGGGTACGAGCAGTACTTC

V: TRBV4-3
length: 14
J: TRBJ2-1
size: -
D: -
CDR3: CASSQTNSYNEQFF
DNA: TGCGCCAGCAGCCAAACAAACTCCTACAATGAGCAGTTCTTC

V: TRBV6-5
length: 15
J: TRBJ2-3
size: -
D: -
CDR3: CASSLDRFITDTQYF
DNA: TGTGCCAGCAGTCTTGACAGGTTTATCACAGATACGCAGTATTTT

V: TRBV30
length: 13
J: TRBJ2-7
size: -
D: TRBD2
CDR3: CAWIRTSGYEQYF
DNA: TGTGCCTGGATAAGGACTAGCGGTTACGAGCAGTACTTC

V: TRBV5-8
length: 12
J: TRBJ2-2
size: -
D: -
CDR3: CASTLSPGELFF
DNA: TGTGCCAGCACATTGTCCCCCGGGGAGCTGTTTTTT

V: TRBV19
length: 13
J: TRBJ1-2
size: once
D: -
CDR3: CASSPTVTYGYTF
DNA: TGTGCCAGTAGCCCCACAGTAACCTATGGCTACACCTTC

V: TRBV24-1
length: 14
J: TRBJ2-7
size: -
D: TRBD2
CDR3: CATSPSGGWSEQYF
DNA: TGTGCCACTAGCCCCTCGGGGGGATGGTCCGAGCAGTACTTC

V: TRBV7-9
length: 15
J: TRBJ2-7
size: -
D: -
CDR3: CASSYSGRESYEQYF
DNA: TGTGCCAGCAGCTATAGCGGACGGGAGTCCTACGAGCAGTACTTC

V: TRBV7-2
length: 16
J: TRBJ2-5
size: -
D: -
CDR3: CASSLSGTSHQETQYF
DNA: TGTGCCAGCAGCTTATCGGGGACTTCCCATCAAGAGACCCAGTACTTC

V: TRBV10-3
length: 13
J: TRBJ2-1
size: -
D: TRBD1
CDR3: CANGQGRYNEQFF
DNA: TGTGCCAACGGACAGGGGCGCTACAATGAGCAGTTCTTC

V: TRBV6-5
length: 12
J: TRBJ2-1
size: -
D: -
CDR3: CASRAGHNEQFF
DNA: TGTGCCAGCAGAGCAGGGCACAATGAGCAGTTCTTC

V: TRBV19
length: 15
J: TRBJ1-1
size: -
D: -
CDR3: CASSIADSLNTEAFF
DNA: TGTGCCAGTAGTATCGCGGACAGCTTGAACACTGAAGCTTTCTTT

V: TRBV4-3
length: 16
J: TRBJ1-6
size: -
D: TRBD1
CDR3: CASSPDRSRGLTPLHF
DNA: TGCGCCAGCAGCCCAGACCGAAGTAGGGGGCTAACACCCCTCCACTTT

V: TRBV7-9
length: 14
J: TRBJ1-2
size: once
D: TRBD1
CDR3: CASSPTGTLYGYTF
DNA: TGTGCCAGCAGCCCGACAGGGACCCTTTATGGCTACACCTTC

V: TRBV27
length: 16
J: TRBJ2-7
size: -
D: TRBD2
CDR3: CASSLKGAGNSYEQYF
DNA: TGTGCCAGCAGTTTAAAGGGAGCGGGAAATTCCTACGAGCAGTACTTC

V: TRBV19
length: 14
J: TRBJ1-5
size: -
D: TRBD1
CDR3: CASSVDREWQPQHF
DNA: TGTGCCAGTAGTGTGGACAGGGAATGGCAGCCCCAGCATTTT

V: TRBV27
length: 13
J: TRBJ1-1
size: -
D: TRBD1
CDR3: CASRGQMNTEAFF
DNA: TGTGCCAGCAGGGGACAGATGAACACTGAAGCTTTCTTT

V: TRBV5-4
length: 15
J: TRBJ2-7
size: -
D: -
CDR3: CASSLGQGTTYEQYF
DNA: TGTGCCAGCAGCTTGGGGCAGGGCACTACCTACGAGCAGTACTTC

V: TRBV6-5
length: 13
J: TRBJ1-2
size: -
D: TRBD1
CDR3: CASIPGQGGGYTF
DNA: TGTGCCAGCATTCCCGGACAGGGGGGAGGCTACACCTTC

V: TRBV4-3
length: 15
J: TRBJ2-3
size: -
D: TRBD2
CDR3: CASSPGLAGGDTQYF
DNA: TGCGCCAGCAGCCCCGGACTAGCGGGAGGGGATACGCAGTATTTT

V: TRBV5-5
length: 16
J: TRBJ2-7
size: -
D: TRBD1
CDR3: CASSFLLSQGAWEQYF
DNA: TGTGCCAGCAGCTTCCTACTATCACAGGGGGCTTGGGAGCAGTACTTC

V: TRBV6-5
length: 15
J: TRBJ1-2
size: -
D: -
CDR3: CASSTTGLLNYGYTF
DNA: TGTGCCAGCAGTACTACAGGGCTACTGAACTATGGCTACACCTTC

V: TRBV19
length: 15
J: TRBJ2-1
size: -
D: TRBD2
CDR3: CASRPSGTRGNEQFF
DNA: TGTGCCAGTAGACCCTCCGGGACTAGAGGCAATGAGCAGTTCTTC

V: TRBV4-1
length: 14
J: TRBJ1-1
size: once
D: -
CDR3: CASSQGDFNTEAFF
DNA: TGCGCCAGCAGCCAAGGGGACTTTAACACTGAAGCTTTCTTT

V: TRBV18
length: 16
J: TRBJ2-3
size: few
D: TRBD2
CDR3: CASSPGGGAGTDTQYF
DNA: TGTGCCAGCTCACCAGGGGGAGGGGCCGGGACAGATACGCAGTATTTT

V: TRBV7-2
length: 14
J: TRBJ2-1
size: -
D: -
CDR3: CASSLAPGPHEQFF
DNA: TGTGCCAGCAGCTTAGCGCCTGGGCCCCATGAGCAGTTCTTC

V: TRBV6-2/TRBV6-3
length: 16
J: TRBJ2-1
size: -
D: TRBD1
CDR3: CASSYTGQGIYNEQFF
DNA: TGTGCCAGCAGTTACACCGGACAGGGCATTTACAATGAGCAGTTCTTC